The subject of this entry is one T cell receptor beta chain. Its antigen is unidentified. The data originate from a study of CD8+CD57+ T cells in acquired aplastic anemia. Overall study context: Sorted CD4+ and CD8+ cells gave an average of about 3 ug of DNA.

Germline V gene sequence: CDR1 KGHDR, CDR2 SFDVKD. Trimming took 7 bases from V and 2 from J; bases not matched to a gene: 9. This CDR3 comprises 16 residues. Findings of the study overall: Comparison of patients with controls identified about 27 shared CD8+ CDR3 sequences.

All patients picked for sequencing had shown, by flow cytometry, an expansion of CD8+CD57+ cells. Severe acquired aplastic anemia was the diagnosis recorded for all patients. Profiles of TCR beta VDJ and CDR3 were generated from a genomic DNA template. TCRdb reprocessed the reads with MiXCR, giving one entry per CDR3 protein. The profile covers around 290,000 distinct CDR3 sequences, with approximately 60% appearing a single time and around 1.3% taken by the ten largest. The V call is TRBV24-1, the J call TRBJ2-2, with TRBD2 matching over 7 bases. The TCR comes from a human donor with aplastic anemia. The sample comprised sorted CD4+, CD8+, or CD8+CD57+ T cells (not recorded which) from PBMCs. The CDR3 region has the DNA TGTGCCACCAGGGGCCGGGACTACCTAAACACCGGGGAGCTGTTTTTT. This gives the protein CATRGRDYLNTGELFF.